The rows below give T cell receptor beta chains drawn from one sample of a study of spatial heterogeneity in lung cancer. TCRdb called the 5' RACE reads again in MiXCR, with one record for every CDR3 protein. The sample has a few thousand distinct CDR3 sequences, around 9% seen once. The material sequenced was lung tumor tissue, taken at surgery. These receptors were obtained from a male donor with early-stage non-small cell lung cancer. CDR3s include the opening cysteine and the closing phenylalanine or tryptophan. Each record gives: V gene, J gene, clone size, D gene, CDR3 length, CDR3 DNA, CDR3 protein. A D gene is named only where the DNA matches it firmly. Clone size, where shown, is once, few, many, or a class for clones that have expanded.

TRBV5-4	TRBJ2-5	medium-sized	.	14	TGTGCCAGCACCTCACTGGCTGGCCAAGAGACCCAGTACTTC	CASTSLAGQETQYF
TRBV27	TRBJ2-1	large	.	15	TGTGCCAGCAGTTTACCGGGAGAGGGCTACAATGAGCAGTTCTTC	CASSLPGEGYNEQFF
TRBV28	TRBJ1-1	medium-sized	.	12	TGTGCCAGCAGCCTAAACAGTTGGGGAGCTTTCTTT	CASSLNSWGAFF
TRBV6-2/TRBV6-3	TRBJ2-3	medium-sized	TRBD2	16	TGTGCCAGCAGTTACGTACTAGCGGGGGCCACGAATACGCAGTATTTT	CASSYVLAGATNTQYF
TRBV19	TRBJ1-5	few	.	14	TGTGCCAGTAGTCTATGGACGGACGAGGGGCCCCAGCATTTT	CASSLWTDEGPQHF
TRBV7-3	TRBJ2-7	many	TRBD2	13	TGTGCCAGCAGTCCGGGGGGGAGCTACGAGCAGTACTTC	CASSPGGSYEQYF
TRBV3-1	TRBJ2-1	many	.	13	TGTGCCAGCAGCCAAGATCAGGGTTGGGAGCAGTTCTTC	CASSQDQGWEQFF
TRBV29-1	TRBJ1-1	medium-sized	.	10	TGCAGCGTCCTGACCACTGAAGCTTTCTTT	CSVLTTEAFF
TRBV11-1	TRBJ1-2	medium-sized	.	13	TGTGCCAGCAGCTCAACAGGAAGGGACGGCTACACCTTC	CASSSTGRDGYTF
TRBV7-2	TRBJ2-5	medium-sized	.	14	TGTGCCAGCAGCATACTCCCATCCCAGGGGACCCAGTACTTC	CASSILPSQGTQYF
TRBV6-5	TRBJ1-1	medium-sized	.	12	TGTGCCAGCTACGGTGTGAACACTGAAGCTTTCTTT	CASYGVNTEAFF
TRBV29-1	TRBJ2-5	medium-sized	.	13	TGCAGCGCCCCTCGGGCGGGACAAGAGACCCAGTACTTC	CSAPRAGQETQYF
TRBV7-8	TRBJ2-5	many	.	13	TGTGCCAGCAGCTTTAGTCCTGAAGAGACCCAGTACTTC	CASSFSPEETQYF
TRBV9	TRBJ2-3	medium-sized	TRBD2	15	TGTGCCTCGACCTTCAGCGGGGCCCCAGCAGATACGCAGTATTTT	CASTFSGAPADTQYF
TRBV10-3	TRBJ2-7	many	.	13	TGTGCCAGCACTGAGCAGGGGGGGAGGGAGCAGTACTTC	CASTEQGGREQYF
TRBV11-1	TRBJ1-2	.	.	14	TGTGCCAGCAGCTTGGGGCCGGAGGTCGAGGGATACACCTTC	CASSLGPEVEGYTF
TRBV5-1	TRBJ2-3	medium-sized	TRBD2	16	TGCGCCAGCAGCTTGGCCGCTAGCGGGGCCACAGATACGCAGTATTTT	CASSLAASGATDTQYF
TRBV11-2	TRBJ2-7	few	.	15	TGTGCCAGCAGCCGCGAATCGGACTCCTTCTACGAGCAGTACTTC	CASSRESDSFYEQYF
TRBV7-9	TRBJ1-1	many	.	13	TGTGCCAGCAGTTTAAGAGCGGGAGCAGAAGCTTTCTTT	CASSLRAGAEAFF
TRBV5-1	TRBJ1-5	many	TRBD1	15	TGCGCCAGCAGCGCCGGGACAGCCATCAATCAGCCCCAGCATTTT	CASSAGTAINQPQHF
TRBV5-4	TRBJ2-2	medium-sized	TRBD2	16	TGTGCCAGCAGCTCCGGGACTAGCGGGAGTGGTAGGGAGCTGTTTTTT	CASSSGTSGSGRELFF
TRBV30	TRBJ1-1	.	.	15	TGTGCCTGGAGTACGTGGAGGAGGGCTCACACTGAAGCTTTCTTT	CAWSTWRRAHTEAFF
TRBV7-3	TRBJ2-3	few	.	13	TGTGCCAGCAGCTTCGGCGTAGCAGATACGCAGTATTTT	CASSFGVADTQYF
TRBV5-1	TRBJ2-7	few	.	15	TGCGCCAGCAGCTTGGAAGAAACTTTCGCCTACGAGCAGTACTTC	CASSLEETFAYEQYF
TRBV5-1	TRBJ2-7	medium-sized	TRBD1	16	TGCGCCAGCCGGGACAGGGGGTCACCAGGAACGTACGAGCAGTACTTC	CASRDRGSPGTYEQYF
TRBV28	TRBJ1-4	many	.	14	TGTGCCAGCAGGATGGAGCGGAGTAATGAAAAACTGTTTTTT	CASRMERSNEKLFF
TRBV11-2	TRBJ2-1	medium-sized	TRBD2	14	TGTGCCAGCAGCAAGGGACTAGATGGTCATGAGCAGTTCTTC	CASSKGLDGHEQFF
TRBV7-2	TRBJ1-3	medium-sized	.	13	TGTGCCAGCAGCCAACTGGGCGAGGGAGACCTATATTTT	CASSQLGEGDLYF
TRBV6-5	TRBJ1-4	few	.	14	TGTGCCAGCCGCTTTCGAGGCGCGGGTGAAAAACTGTTTTTT	CASRFRGAGEKLFF
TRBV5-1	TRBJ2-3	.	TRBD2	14	TGCGCCAGCAGGCGGAGCGGGGGGTTAGATACGCAGTATTTT	CASRRSGGLDTQYF
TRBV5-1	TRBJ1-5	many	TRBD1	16	TGCGCCAGCAGCTTGGGACAGGGAGAAGGCAATCAGCCCCAGCATTTT	CASSLGQGEGNQPQHF
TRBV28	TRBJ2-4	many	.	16	TGTGCCAGCAGTTTTCGCAGCGGACTAGCCAAAAACATTCAGTACTTC	CASSFRSGLAKNIQYF
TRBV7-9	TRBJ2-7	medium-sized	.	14	TGTGCCAGCAGCCCGCTAGATAAGGGGTACGAGCAGTACTTC	CASSPLDKGYEQYF
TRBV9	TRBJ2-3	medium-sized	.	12	TGTGCCAGCAGCGTAAAGGGCGATACGCAGTATTTT	CASSVKGDTQYF
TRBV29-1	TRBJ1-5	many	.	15	TGCAGCGCAAACTTCGGGACGTTATCTTCTCAGCCCCAGCATTTT	CSANFGTLSSQPQHF
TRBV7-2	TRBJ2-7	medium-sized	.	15	TGTGCCAGCAGCTTAGGTGGGGGCAGCCCCTACGAGCAGTACTTC	CASSLGGGSPYEQYF